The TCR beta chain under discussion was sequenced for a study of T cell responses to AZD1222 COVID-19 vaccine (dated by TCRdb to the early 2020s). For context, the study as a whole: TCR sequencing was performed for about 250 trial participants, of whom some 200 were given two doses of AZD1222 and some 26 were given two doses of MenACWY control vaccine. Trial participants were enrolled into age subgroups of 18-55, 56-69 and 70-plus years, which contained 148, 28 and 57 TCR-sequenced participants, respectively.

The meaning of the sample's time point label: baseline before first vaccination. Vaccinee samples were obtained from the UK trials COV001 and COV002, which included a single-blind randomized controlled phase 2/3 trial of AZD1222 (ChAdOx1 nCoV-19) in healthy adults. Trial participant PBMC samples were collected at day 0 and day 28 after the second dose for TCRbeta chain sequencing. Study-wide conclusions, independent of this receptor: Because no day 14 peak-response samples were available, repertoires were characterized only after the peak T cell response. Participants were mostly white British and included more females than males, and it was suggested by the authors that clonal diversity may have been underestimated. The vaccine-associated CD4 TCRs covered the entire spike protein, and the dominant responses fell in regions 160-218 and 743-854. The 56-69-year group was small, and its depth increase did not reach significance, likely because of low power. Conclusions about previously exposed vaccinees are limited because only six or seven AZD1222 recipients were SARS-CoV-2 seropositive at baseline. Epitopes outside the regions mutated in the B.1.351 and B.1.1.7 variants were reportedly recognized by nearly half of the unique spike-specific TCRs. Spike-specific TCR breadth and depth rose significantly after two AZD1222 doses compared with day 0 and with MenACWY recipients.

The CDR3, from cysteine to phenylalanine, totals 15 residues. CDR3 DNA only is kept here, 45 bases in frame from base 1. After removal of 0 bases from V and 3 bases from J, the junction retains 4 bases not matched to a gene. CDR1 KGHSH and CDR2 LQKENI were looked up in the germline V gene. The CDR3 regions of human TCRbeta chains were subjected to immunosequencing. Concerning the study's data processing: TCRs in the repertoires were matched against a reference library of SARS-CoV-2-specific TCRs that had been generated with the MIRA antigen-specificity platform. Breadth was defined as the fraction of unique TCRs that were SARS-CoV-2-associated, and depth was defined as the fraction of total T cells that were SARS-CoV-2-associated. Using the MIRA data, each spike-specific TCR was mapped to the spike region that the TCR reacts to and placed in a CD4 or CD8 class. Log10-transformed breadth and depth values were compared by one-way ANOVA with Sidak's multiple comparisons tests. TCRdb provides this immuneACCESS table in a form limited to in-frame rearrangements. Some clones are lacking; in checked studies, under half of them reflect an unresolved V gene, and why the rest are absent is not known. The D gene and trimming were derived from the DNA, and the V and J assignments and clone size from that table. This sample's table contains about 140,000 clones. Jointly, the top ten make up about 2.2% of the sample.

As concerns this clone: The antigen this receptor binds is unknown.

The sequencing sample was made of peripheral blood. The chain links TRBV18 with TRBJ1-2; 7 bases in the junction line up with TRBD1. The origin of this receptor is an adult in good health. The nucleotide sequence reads TGTGCCAGCTCACCACCGACAGGGAGATACTATGGCTACACCTTC. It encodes CASSPPTGRYYGYTF. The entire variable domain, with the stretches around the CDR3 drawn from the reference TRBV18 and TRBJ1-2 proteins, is NAGVMQNPRHLVRRRGQEARLRCSPMKGHSHVYWYRQLPEEGLKFMVYLQKENIIDESGMPKERFSAEFPKEGPSILRIQQVVRGDSAAYFCASSPPTGRYYGYTFGSGTRLTVV.